This T cell receptor beta chain appears in the sequencing data of a study of T cell clonality in common variable immunodeficiency. This clone was recorded at least ten times. Its antigen is unknown. The DNA ends 3 residues before the CDR3 does, and the rest of the CDR3 is filled in from the germline J gene. Findings and limits, study-wide: Reportedly, TCR beta sequences from common variable immunodeficiency showed fewer deletions and N-nucleotide insertions. Compared with healthy controls, CVID subjects showed increased TCRbeta clonality, mostly in about a third.

Germline V gene lookup returns CDR1 PRHDT and CDR2 FYEKMQ (reference sequence). The CDR3 sequence is 14 residues long. The V and J ends lost 1 base and 6 bases respectively, with 12 bases between them. TCRdb's table, derived via immunoSEQ multiplex PCR, lists solely in-frame clones and lacks some. The repertoire yields some 54,000 clones, none seen only once; the top ten contain more than 2%. Caucasian heritage predominated among both patients and controls. Blood samples were heparinized, about 5 to 8 ml per donor. Sequencing input: peripheral blood mononuclear cells. This clonotype was sampled from a person between 18 and 69 years old in good health. The chain employs TRBV13 and TRBJ1-2; weak D call: TRBD1 (6 bases). The part of the CDR3 DNA that was read is TGTGCCAGCAGCTTAGAGACAGGAACACATGGC. Amino acids: CASSLETGTHG. Given in full, the CDR3 is CASSLETGTHGYTF. The whole variable domain, remainder taken from reference TRBV13 and TRBJ1-2, is AAGVIQSPRHLIKEKRETATLKCYPIPRHDTVYWYQQGPGQDPQFLISFYEKMQSDKGSIPDRFSAQQFSDYHSELNMSSLELGDSALYFCASSLETGTHGYTFGSGTRLTVV.